This is a list of T cell receptor beta chains from one sample in a study of blood T cell repertoires in COVID-19. Data came from immunoSEQ multiplex PCR; TCRdb stores just in-frame clones and leaves some out. The sample lists over 150,000 clones; roughly nine tenths were seen once. The sample taken for sequencing was peripheral blood. These receptors were taken from a man in his fifties with acute or convalescent COVID-19. Both conserved end residues are part of each CDR3. The D gene is left open where the match is weak.

v_gene	j_gene	d_gene	len	CDR3aa
TRBV19	TRBJ2-7	.	15	CASSIWARGNHEQYF
TRBV14	TRBJ2-5	.	17	CASSHRRGWWNQETQYF
TRBV12-3/TRBV12-4	TRBJ2-2	.	11	CASSLPGELFF
TRBV4-2	TRBJ1-2	.	15	CASSQDPGQYYGYTF
TRBV4-1	TRBJ2-7	.	13	CASSQAETYEQYF
TRBV10-3	TRBJ2-7	.	11	CAISAGYEQYF
TRBV19	TRBJ1-4	.	16	CASSRLGRSTNEKLFF
TRBV19	TRBJ2-1	.	16	CASSMRVGGAGSEQFF
TRBV7-8	TRBJ2-7	.	14	CASSLEGRWAEQYF
TRBV19	TRBJ1-1	TRBD1	16	CASSPRTGTGGTEAFF
TRBV12-3/TRBV12-4	TRBJ1-6	.	12	CASRRRDSPLHF
TRBV29-1	TRBJ2-1	TRBD2	13	CSGGLAGANEQFF
TRBV7-3	TRBJ2-5	.	14	CASSISGEGETQYF
TRBV5-1	TRBJ2-7	TRBD2	16	CASSLGHTGGPHEQYF
TRBV9	TRBJ2-7	TRBD1	14	CASSGPGQGSEQYF
TRBV11-2	TRBJ1-2	TRBD1	14	CASSTLGQGYGYTF
TRBV28	TRBJ1-3	TRBD1	15	CASSSQGAWGNTIYF
TRBV28	TRBJ2-7	.	14	CASGLDSRGNEQYF
TRBV28	TRBJ1-2	TRBD1	15	CASSAWTGKNYGYTF
TRBV6-2/TRBV6-3	TRBJ2-2	TRBD1	17	CASSSKDRGRGTGELFF
TRBV5-4	TRBJ2-1	TRBD2	15	CASSRTSGMGNEQFF
TRBV7-2	TRBJ1-2	TRBD1	15	CASSFNRDRVSGYTF
TRBV28	TRBJ1-2	.	13	CASSLAGFYGYTF
TRBV19	TRBJ1-1	.	13	CASSINMNTEAFF
TRBV3-1/TRBV3-2	TRBJ1-2	.	15	CASTPEAQGKYGYTF
TRBV4-2	TRBJ2-5	TRBD1	18	CASSLWATGGAGKETQYF
TRBV28	TRBJ1-1	.	15	CASSSPGGTNTEAFF
TRBV2	TRBJ2-3	.	10	CASSRDTQYF
TRBV9	TRBJ2-5	TRBD2	15	CASSVGQRGWETQYF